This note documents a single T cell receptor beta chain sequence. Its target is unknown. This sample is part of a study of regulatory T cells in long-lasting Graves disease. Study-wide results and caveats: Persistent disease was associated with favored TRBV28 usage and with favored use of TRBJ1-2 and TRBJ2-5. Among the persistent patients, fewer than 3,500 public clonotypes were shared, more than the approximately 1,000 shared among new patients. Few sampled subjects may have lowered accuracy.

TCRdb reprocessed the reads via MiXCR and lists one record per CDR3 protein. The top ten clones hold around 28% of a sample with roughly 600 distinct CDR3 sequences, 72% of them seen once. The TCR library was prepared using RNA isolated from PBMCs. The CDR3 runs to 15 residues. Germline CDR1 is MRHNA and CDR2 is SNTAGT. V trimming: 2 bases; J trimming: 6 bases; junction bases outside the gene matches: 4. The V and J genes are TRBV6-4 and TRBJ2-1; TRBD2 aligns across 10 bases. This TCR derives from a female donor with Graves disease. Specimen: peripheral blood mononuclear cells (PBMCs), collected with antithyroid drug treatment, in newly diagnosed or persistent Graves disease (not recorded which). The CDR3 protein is CASSDGTSGTNEQFF. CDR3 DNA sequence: TGTGCCAGCAGTGACGGTACTAGCGGGACCAATGAGCAGTTCTTC.